This T cell receptor beta chain was captured by sequencing in a study of T cells expressing NK-cell markers. Points from the study as a whole: Roughly six donors showed dominant NKG2C+ clonotypes comprising about 1.0-7.0% of their CD8+ T cells.

5'RACE template switching with UMIs generated TCR beta cDNA. From the 5' RACE reads, TCRdb lists one entry per CDR3 protein and no DNA. The specimen's table records some 460,000 distinct CDR3 sequences. As to this clonotype: Its antigen remains unknown.

This CDR3 is 14 amino acids long. Looked up from germline, CDR1 is SGHRS and CDR2 is YFSETQ. V usage is TRBV5-1 and J usage is TRBJ2-3; TCRdb calls TRBD1, which cannot be checked without DNA. The sample taken for sequencing was blood T cells: a sorted CD56 or NKG2C T cell subset, CD4+ or CD8+ T cells, or bulk PBMC T cells (not recorded which). This clonotype originated in a woman between 50 and 59 years old in good health. The CDR3 spells CASVETGVADTQYF.